The entry that follows covers one T cell receptor beta chain sequence. Its target is not known. The V segment lost 0 bases and the J segment 4 bases; nucleotides outside the gene matches: 4. The V gene's germline CDR1 is SGHVS and CDR2 FQNEAQ. The CDR3 covers 16 residues. Sequencing in the ViraFEST assay came after antigen-specific CD4+ T cells had been expanded with viral peptide pools, which were used to stimulate PBMC. Culture lasted roughly 9 days before CD4+ T cell isolation. It was between March and December 2020 that the person had a SARS-CoV-2 infection confirmed by PCR. Here immunoSEQ multiplex PCR was the method, and the copy in TCRdb shows in-frame clones only, minus some. Altogether fewer than 25,000 clones are present, less than 85% being singletons, with the ten largest covering 16%. The data derive from a study of vaccination effects on CD4 cells after COVID-19. General study points: Marked clonal contraction was seen in infection- and vaccine-induced clones late after vaccination.

The specimen comprised CD4+ T cells from PBMCs cultured with SARS-CoV-2 spike peptides, sampled before COVID-19 vaccination. V and J are TRBV7-8 and TRBJ2-5, with 11 bases lining up with TRBD1. This receptor was obtained from a human donor who had a prior SARS-CoV-2 infection. CDR3 sequence (DNA): TGTGCCAGCAGCTTAGCTGGACAGGGGGCTATAGAGACCCAGTACTTC. Its translation: CASSLAGQGAIETQYF.